One sample yielded the 10 T cell receptor beta chains listed below, sequenced in a study of OX40 agonist ivuxolimab in advanced cancers. TCRdb keeps only in-frame clones here, not all; method: immunoSEQ multiplex PCR. The sample records more than 80,000 clones, around nine tenths being singletons. The sample consisted of CD4+ or CD8+ T cells sorted from blood, taken in a trial of the OX40 agonist ivuxolimab. The receptors derive from an adult with an advanced solid tumor such as melanoma, head and neck, liver or kidney cancer.

This clone has just one count. The J gene is TRBJ2-3, the V gene TRBV11-3, with D perhaps given as TRBD1 or TRBD2 (6 bases each). The germline V gene has CDR1 SGHNT and CDR2 YENEEA. With 1 base removed from V and 8 bases from J, the gap between germline ends came to 10 bases. CDR3 length: 13 amino acids. The CDR3 protein is CASSLVGGGTQYF. The CDR3 DNA is TGTGCCAGCAGCTTAGTCGGGGGCGGTACGCAGTATTTT. The whole variable domain, filled in from reference TRBV11-3 and TRBJ2-3, reads EAGVVQSPRYKIIEKKQPVAFWCNPISGHNTLYWYLQNLGQGPELLIRYENEEAVDDSQLPKDRFSAERLKGVDSTLKIQPAELGDSAVYLCASSLVGGGTQYFGPGTRLTVL.

The rearrangement uses TRBV6-5 and TRBJ1-6, with 8 bases identical to TRBD1. This CDR3 is 14 amino acids long. Trimming removed 4 bases from V and 9 bases from J; junction bases left unmatched: 5. Per germline, CDR1 MNHEY and CDR2 SVGAGI. DNA of the CDR3: TGTGCCAGCAGTTGGGGACAGGTTACTTCACCCCTCCACTTT. It codes for CASSWGQVTSPLHF.

V usage is TRBV7-2 and J usage is TRBJ2-6; 10 bases agree with TRBD1. CDR1 is SGHTA and CDR2 is FQGNSA in the germline V gene. The CDR3 consists of 18 residues. With 4 bases clipped from V and 4 bases from J, the junction kept 10 bases outside the gene matches. The chain's CDR3 is CASSSYRDRGSGANVLTF. The CDR3 DNA reads as TGTGCCAGCAGCTCATACCGGGACAGGGGTTCCGGGGCCAACGTCCTGACTTTC.

The V call is TRBV19, the J call TRBJ1-4; D ambiguous. The CDR3 has 14 residues. V lost 8 bases to trimming and J lost 4 bases, with 14 bases between them. Germline V CDR1 and CDR2: LNHDA, SQIVND (reference sequence). DNA for the CDR3: TGTGCCAGTGCCCCACCGGGTTTTAATGAAAAACTGTTTTTT. It yields the protein CASAPPGFNEKLFF.

This clone has more than one count but fewer than ten. The gene calls are TRBV4-3 and TRBJ2-5, with TRBD1 as a possible D gene (6 bases). This CDR3 is 15 amino acids long. Deletions cut 4 bases from V and 1 base from J, with 13 bases between. The V gene's germline CDR1 is LGHNA and CDR2 YSLEER. The CDR3 DNA sequence: TGCGCCAGCAGCCCGTTACAGGGACCCCAAGAGACCCAGTACTTC. Its protein is CASSPLQGPQETQYF.

The chain has TRBV6-6 and TRBJ1-1, with no clear D. Trimming pared 6 bases from V and 1 base from J, leaving 3 bases between. Germline V gives CDR1 MNHNY, CDR2 SVGAGI (reference sequence). This CDR3 spans 11 amino acids. The CDR3 region has the DNA TGTGCCAGCAGGGCGAACACTGAAGCTTTCTTT. Its translation: CASRANTEAFF.

This chain uses TRBV7-9 with TRBJ2-5; TRBD2 aligns across 10 bases. CDR1 is SEHNR and CDR2 is FQNEAQ in the germline V gene (reference sequence). J gave up 1 base and V 5 bases, and 7 bases lay outside the gene matches. This CDR3 spans 16 amino acids. CDR3 protein: CASSPLAGGPQETQYF. CDR3 sequence (DNA): TGTGCCAGCAGCCCATTAGCGGGGGGTCCCCAAGAGACCCAGTACTTC.

CDR3 bases: TGTGCCAGCAGCCCCAGTAGTTGGGGGGCTTATGGCTACACCTTC. It codes for CASSPSSWGAYGYTF. V usage is TRBV28 and J usage is TRBJ1-2; maybe TRBD1 (6 bases). Germline V lookup: CDR1 MDHEN, CDR2 SYDVKM. There are 15 residues in the CDR3. V dropped 6 bases and J dropped 5 bases, with 19 bases sitting between them.

The gene calls are TRBV6-1 and TRBJ2-3, with TRBD2 matching 8 bases. CDR3 size: 16 residues. J gave up 1 base and V 4 bases, and 7 bases lay outside the gene matches. Germline CDR1 is MNHNS and CDR2 is SASEGT. Here the CDR3 DNA reads TGTGCCAGCAGTGGCTTAGCGGGGAAAGGCACAGATACGCAGTATTTT. Translation gives CASSGLAGKGTDTQYF.

The J gene is TRBJ2-2, the V gene TRBV4-1; 7 bases are shared with TRBD2. The CDR3 is 19 residues long. Germline V CDR1 and CDR2: MGHRA, YSYEKL. V trimming: 3 bases; J trimming: 6 bases; junction bases outside the gene matches: 19. The CDR3 coding sequence is TGCGCCAGCAGCCACACAAACCTCGGAGCAGCGGGGAATTCCGGGGAGCTGTTTTTT. Its translation: CASSHTNLGAAGNSGELFF.